Below, 8 T cell receptor beta chains from the same sample are listed, as sequenced in a study of blood T cell repertoires in COVID-19. Profiled with immunoSEQ multiplex PCR; TCRdb holds only in-frame clones, not every one. Among roughly 120,000 clones listed, 85% were seen once. Sequencing was done on a sample of peripheral blood. All receptors come from a human donor in a cohort sampled during active COVID-19.

The genes are TRBV5-8 and TRBJ1-6, with a possible D match to TRBD1 (6 bases). With 4 bases removed from V and 7 bases from J, the gap between germline ends came to 18 bases. This CDR3 has 16 amino acids. Per the germline V gene, CDR1 is SGHTS and CDR2 is YDEGEE. The CDR3 loop is CASSNLRGSRNSPLHF. In DNA, the CDR3 is TGTGCCAGCAGCAACCTCAGGGGAAGTAGAAATTCACCCCTCCACTTT.

The chain links TRBV19 to TRBJ2-5; D is uncertain. In germline, CDR1 is LNHDA, CDR2 SQIVND (reference sequence). There are 14 residues in the CDR3. V dropped 1 base and J dropped 4 bases, with 10 bases sitting between them. CDR3: CASSIGLVGETQYF. The CDR3 DNA reads as TGTGCCAGTAGTATAGGACTCGTGGGAGAGACCCAGTACTTC.

The chain combines TRBV27 with TRBJ1-5, with D possibly being TRBD1 (5 bases). V shed 2 bases and J shed 5 bases, with 13 bases lying between them. CDR1 is MNHEY and CDR2 is SMNVEV in the germline V gene (reference sequence). The CDR3 runs 15 residues. CDR3 loop: CASSLKFQGYQPQHF. In nucleotides, the CDR3 is TGTGCCAGCAGTTTAAAGTTCCAGGGCTATCAGCCCCAGCATTTT.

The chain employs TRBV5-4 and TRBJ2-7; 9 nucleotides align to TRBD1. This CDR3 contains 14 residues. V trimming: 0 bases; J trimming: 2 bases; junction bases outside the gene matches: 0. CDR1 SGHNT and CDR2 YYREEE come from the germline V gene (reference sequence). CDR3 nucleotides: TGTGCCAGCAGCTTGGACAGGGGGCCCTACGAGCAGTACTTC. Protein product: CASSLDRGPYEQYF.

The genes are TRBV6-2 or TRBV6-3 and TRBJ1-5; D is possibly TRBD1 (5 bases). The CDR3 totals 12 residues. Germline V gene sequence: CDR1 MNHEY, CDR2 SVGEGT. With 3 bases removed from V and 10 bases from J, the gap between germline ends came to 10 bases. The CDR3 DNA sequence: TGTGCCAGCAGTTATTTGGGGCTACCCCAGCATTTT. Its translation is CASSYLGLPQHF.

This clone showed up just a few times. V and J are TRBV6-5 and TRBJ1-1, with D possibly matching TRBD1 (5 bases). Trimming cost V 8 bases and J 1 base, with 17 bases left between them. The CDR3 spans 15 residues. Germline CDR1 MNHEY, CDR2 SVGAGI. CDR3 DNA sequence: TGTGCCAGCGGGAGGGTCGGGGCCCCGAACACTGAAGCTTTCTTT. This codes for CASGRVGAPNTEAFF.

J is TRBJ2-3 and V is TRBV5-1; TRBD1 might be the D (6 bases). This CDR3 region has 14 residues. V lost 2 bases, J lost 4 bases, and 11 bases lay in between. From germline, CDR1 is SGHRS and CDR2 YFSETQ. CDR3: CASSFGYRADTQYF. Written as DNA, the CDR3 is TGCGCCAGCAGCTTTGGTTACAGGGCAGATACGCAGTATTTT.

This chain uses TRBV2 with TRBJ1-6; the D gene is possibly TRBD1 (6 bases). The CDR3 runs to 16 residues. Trimming stripped 7 bases from V and 6 bases from J, with 19 bases between. The germline CDR1 and CDR2 sequences are SNHLY and FYNNEI. The chain's CDR3 is CASTRDNFISNSPLHF. The DNA of the CDR3 is TGTGCCAGCACAAGGGACAATTTTATAAGTAATTCACCCCTCCACTTT.